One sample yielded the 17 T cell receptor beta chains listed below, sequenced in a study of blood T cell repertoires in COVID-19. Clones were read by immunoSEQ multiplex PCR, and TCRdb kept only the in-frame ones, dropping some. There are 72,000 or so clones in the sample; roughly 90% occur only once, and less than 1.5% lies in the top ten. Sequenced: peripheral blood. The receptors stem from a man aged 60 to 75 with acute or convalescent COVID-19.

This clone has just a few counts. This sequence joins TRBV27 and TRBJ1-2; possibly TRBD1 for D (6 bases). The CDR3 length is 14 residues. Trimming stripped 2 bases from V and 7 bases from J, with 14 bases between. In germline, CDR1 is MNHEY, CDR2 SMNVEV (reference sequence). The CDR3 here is CASSLKGEVSGYTF. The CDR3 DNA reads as TGTGCCAGCAGTTTAAAGGGGGAAGTAAGTGGCTACACCTTC.

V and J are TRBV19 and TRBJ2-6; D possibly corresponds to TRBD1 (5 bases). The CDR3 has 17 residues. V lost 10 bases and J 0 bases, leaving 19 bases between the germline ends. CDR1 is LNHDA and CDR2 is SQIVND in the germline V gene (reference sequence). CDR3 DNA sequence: TGTGCCACCCAAGGGGCAGGTCCTAACTCTGGGGCCAACGTCCTGACTTTC. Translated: CATQGAGPNSGANVLTF.

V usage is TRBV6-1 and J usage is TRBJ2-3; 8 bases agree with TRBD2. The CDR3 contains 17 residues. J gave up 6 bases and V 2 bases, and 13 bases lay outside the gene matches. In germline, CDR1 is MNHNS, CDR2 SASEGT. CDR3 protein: CASSESDGGVRGDTQYF. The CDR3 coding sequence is TGTGCCAGCAGTGAAAGTGACGGGGGGGTGCGTGGGGATACGCAGTATTTT.

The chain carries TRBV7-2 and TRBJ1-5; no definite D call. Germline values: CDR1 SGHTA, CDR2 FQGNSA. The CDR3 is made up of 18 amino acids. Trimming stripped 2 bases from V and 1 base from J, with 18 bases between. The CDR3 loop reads CASSLIPHHPRSNQPQHF. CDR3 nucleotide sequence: TGTGCCAGCAGCTTAATTCCACACCACCCTAGGAGCAATCAGCCCCAGCATTTT.

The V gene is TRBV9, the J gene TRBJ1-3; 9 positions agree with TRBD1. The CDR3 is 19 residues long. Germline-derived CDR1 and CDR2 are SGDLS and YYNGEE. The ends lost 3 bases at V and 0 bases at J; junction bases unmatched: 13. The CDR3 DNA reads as TGTGCCAGCAGCGGAGGGACCGGGACAGGGATCGACTCTGGAAACACCATATATTTT. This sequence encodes CASSGGTGTGIDSGNTIYF.

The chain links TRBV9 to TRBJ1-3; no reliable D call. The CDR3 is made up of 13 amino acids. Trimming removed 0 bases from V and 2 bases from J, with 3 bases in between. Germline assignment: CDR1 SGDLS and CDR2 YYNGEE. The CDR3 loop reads CASSVVAGNTIYF. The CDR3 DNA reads TGTGCCAGCAGCGTAGTCGCTGGAAACACCATATATTTT.

In nucleotides, the CDR3 is TGTGCCAGCAGTGAATATCATTCGGGGATTCAGCCCCAGCATTTT. This sequence encodes CASSEYHSGIQPQHF. The rearrangement links TRBV6-1 to TRBJ1-5; no definite D call. Trimming left V 2 bases short and J 6 bases short, with 14 bases between. Germline V gene sequence: CDR1 MNHNS, CDR2 SASEGT. The CDR3 runs to 15 residues.

Written as DNA, the CDR3 is TGCAGCGCGGGAACAGGGGAAGCTTTCTTT. It codes for CSAGTGEAFF. The chain has TRBV29-1 and TRBJ1-1; tentatively, D is TRBD1 (6 bases). This CDR3 region has 10 residues. With 7 bases removed from V and 8 bases from J, the gap between germline ends came to 11 bases. The germline CDR1 and CDR2 sequences are SQVTM and ANQGSEA.

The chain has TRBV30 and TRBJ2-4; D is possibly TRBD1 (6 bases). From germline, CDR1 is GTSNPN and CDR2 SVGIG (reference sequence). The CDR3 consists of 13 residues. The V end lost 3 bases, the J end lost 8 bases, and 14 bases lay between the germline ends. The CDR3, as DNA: TGTGCCTGGAGCCGAGGCAGGGGAGACATTCAGTACTTC. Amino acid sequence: CAWSRGRGDIQYF.

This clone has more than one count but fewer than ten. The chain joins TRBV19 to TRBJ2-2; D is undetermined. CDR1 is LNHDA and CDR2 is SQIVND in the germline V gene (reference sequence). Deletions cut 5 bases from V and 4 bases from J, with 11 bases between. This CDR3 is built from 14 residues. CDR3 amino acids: CASSARTGTGELFF. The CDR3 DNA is TGTGCCAGTAGTGCCCGAACCGGCACCGGGGAGCTGTTTTTT.

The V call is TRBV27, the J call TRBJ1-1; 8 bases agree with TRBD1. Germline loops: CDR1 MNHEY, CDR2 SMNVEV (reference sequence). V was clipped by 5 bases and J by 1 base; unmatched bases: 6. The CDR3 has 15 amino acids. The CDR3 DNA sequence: TGTGCCAGCAGTGACAGGGGCTTCGGGAACACTGAAGCTTTCTTT. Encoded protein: CASSDRGFGNTEAFF.

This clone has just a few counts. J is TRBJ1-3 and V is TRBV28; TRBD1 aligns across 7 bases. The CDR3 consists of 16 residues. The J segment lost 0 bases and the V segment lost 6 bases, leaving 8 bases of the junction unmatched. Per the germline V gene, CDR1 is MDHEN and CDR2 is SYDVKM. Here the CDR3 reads CASRHGGGYSGNTIYF. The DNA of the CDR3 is TGTGCCAGCAGGCATGGAGGGGGCTACTCTGGAAACACCATATATTTT.

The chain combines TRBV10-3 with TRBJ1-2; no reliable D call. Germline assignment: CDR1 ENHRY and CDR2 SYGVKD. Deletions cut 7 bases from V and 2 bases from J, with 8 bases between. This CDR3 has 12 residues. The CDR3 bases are TGTGCCATCACACCAGGAAACTATGGCTACACCTTC. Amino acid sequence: CAITPGNYGYTF.

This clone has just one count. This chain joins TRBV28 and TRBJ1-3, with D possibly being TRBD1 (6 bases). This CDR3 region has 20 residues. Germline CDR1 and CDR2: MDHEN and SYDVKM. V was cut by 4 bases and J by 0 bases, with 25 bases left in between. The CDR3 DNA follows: TGTGCCAGCAGTTCTCAGTCTCTTGACAGGCCCCATTCCTCTGGAAACACCATATATTTT. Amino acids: CASSSQSLDRPHSSGNTIYF.

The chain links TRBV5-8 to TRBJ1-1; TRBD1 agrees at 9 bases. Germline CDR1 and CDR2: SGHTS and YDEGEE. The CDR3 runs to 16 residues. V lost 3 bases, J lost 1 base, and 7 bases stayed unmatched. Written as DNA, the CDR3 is TGTGCCAGCAGCTCCTCCTGGGGACAGGGGAACACTGAAGCTTTCTTT. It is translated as CASSSSWGQGNTEAFF.

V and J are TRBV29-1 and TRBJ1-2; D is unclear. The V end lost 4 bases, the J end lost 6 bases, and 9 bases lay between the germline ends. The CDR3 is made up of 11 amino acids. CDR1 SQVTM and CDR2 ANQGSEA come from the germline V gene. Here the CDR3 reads CSVGGNDGYTF. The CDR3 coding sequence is TGCAGCGTTGGCGGGAACGATGGCTACACCTTC.

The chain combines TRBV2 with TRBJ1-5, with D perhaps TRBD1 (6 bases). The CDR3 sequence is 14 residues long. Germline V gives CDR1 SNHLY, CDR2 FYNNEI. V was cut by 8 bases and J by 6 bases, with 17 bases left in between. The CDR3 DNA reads TGTGCCAGCCCGGTGGGCAGGGGTGGTCAGCCCCAGCATTTT. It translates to CASPVGRGGQPQHF.